This is a list of T cell receptor beta chains from one sample in a study of blood T cell repertoires in COVID-19. Libraries were prepared by immunoSEQ multiplex PCR; TCRdb keeps only in-frame clonotypes and omits some of them. The sample gives 350,000 or so clones, 89% of which show up once; roughly 3.9% is in the top ten. Sequencing was carried out using peripheral blood. Receptor source: a woman aged 55-69 years with COVID-19, enrolled during active disease. The CDR3 runs from the conserved cysteine through the conserved F or W. A D gene is named only where the DNA matches it firmly. Clone size is given for some rows only: seen once, a few or many times, or a class if the clone is expanded.

clone_size,v_call,d_call,j_call,cdr3_nt,cdr3_aa
-,TRBV6-1,TRBD1,TRBJ1-1,TGTGCCAGCAGTGAATGGCAGGGGGCGCGGAACACTGAAGCTTTCTTT,CASSEWQGARNTEAFF
-,TRBV4-1,-,TRBJ2-7,TGCGCCAGCAGCCAAGAATTAGAGGGGGGGTCCTTTTACGAGCAGTACTTC,CASSQELEGGSFYEQYF
-,TRBV6-5,TRBD1,TRBJ1-2,TGTGCCAGCAGTTACTCCGGGACAGGGAGTAATGGCTACACCTTC,CASSYSGTGSNGYTF
-,TRBV6-6,TRBD1,TRBJ1-4,TGTGCCAGCAGTCCGGGACAGAGTAATGAAAAACTGTTTTTT,CASSPGQSNEKLFF
-,TRBV2,-,TRBJ2-7,TGTGCCAGCAGCTTCGATCAGGCCTACGAGCAGTACTTC,CASSFDQAYEQYF
-,TRBV19,TRBD2,TRBJ2-1,TGTGCCAGCCGCTTAGCCGGACTAGCGGGGGAAAACTACAATGAGCAGTTCTTC,CASRLAGLAGENYNEQFF
-,TRBV27,-,TRBJ2-5,TGTGCCAGCAGTTTAGGAGTGGGAGAGACCCAGTACTTC,CASSLGVGETQYF
-,TRBV6-5,TRBD1,TRBJ1-1,TGTGCCAGCAGGTCCGACAGGGAAGTAGTTGAAGCTTTCTTT,CASRSDREVVEAFF
-,TRBV18,-,TRBJ1-6,TGTGCCAGCTCACTACAAACGGCAGGCGAGTCACCCCTCCACTTT,CASSLQTAGESPLHF
-,TRBV11-2,TRBD1,TRBJ2-2,TGTGCCAGCAGCTTAGGCCCAGGGGGCTTCGCTGTGGAGGAGCTGTTTTTT,CASSLGPGGFAVEELFF
-,TRBV9,TRBD2,TRBJ2-1,TGTGCCAGCAGCGTAGGCGGCGGGGGGGGGAGACACAATGAGCAGTTCTTC,CASSVGGGGGRHNEQFF
-,TRBV9,-,TRBJ2-3,TGTGCCAGCAGCCTCATCGGGCTAGGGGTCACAGATACGCAGTATTTT,CASSLIGLGVTDTQYF
-,TRBV5-4,-,TRBJ2-3,TGTGCCAGCAGGCCTGGAGGAGGAGGCACAGATACGCAGTATTTT,CASRPGGGGTDTQYF
once,TRBV25-1,TRBD1,TRBJ1-2,TGTGCCAGCAGTGACCCTTCCGGGACAGCGAAAGGTGGCTACACCTTC,CASSDPSGTAKGGYTF
-,TRBV7-3,-,TRBJ1-2,TGTGCCAGCAGCCTCCACAGGACGACTAACTATGGCTACACCTTC,CASSLHRTTNYGYTF
-,TRBV19,-,TRBJ1-5,TGTGCCAGTAGTATAGGCCAGGGTAATCAGCCCCAGCATTTT,CASSIGQGNQPQHF
-,TRBV30,TRBD2,TRBJ2-2,TGTGCCTGGAGTTCCGGACTAGCGGCGGCCGGGGAGCTGTTTTTT,CAWSSGLAAAGELFF
few,TRBV6-4,-,TRBJ2-1,TGTGCCAGCGCCGTCACGCCGGACGGGGACAATGAGCAGTTCTTC,CASAVTPDGDNEQFF
-,TRBV7-9,TRBD1,TRBJ1-3,TGTGCCAGCGGCACATACAGGGGTCTGGACACCATATATTTT,CASGTYRGLDTIYF
once,TRBV7-3,-,TRBJ2-1,TGTGCCAGCAGCCCTCTAGGGGGGGCTGGTGAGCAGTTCTTC,CASSPLGGAGEQFF
once,TRBV7-3,-,TRBJ2-5,TGTGCCAGCAGTTCGCAACCACAAATTAAGGAGCGAGAGACCCAGTACTTC,CASSSQPQIKERETQYF
-,TRBV7-3,-,TRBJ2-1,TGTGCCAGCAGCCCAGGGACTGTCCGGGAGCAGTTCTTC,CASSPGTVREQFF
-,TRBV27,TRBD1,TRBJ2-7,TGTGCCAGCAGTTTGGTTTCAACAGGGGCCCGCTACGAGCAGTACTTC,CASSLVSTGARYEQYF
-,TRBV7-3,TRBD1,TRBJ1-1,TGTGCCAGCAGCTTAGAGTCGAGGGGGCGAGCTTTCTTT,CASSLESRGRAFF
-,TRBV3-1/TRBV3-2,-,TRBJ2-1,TGTGCCAGCAGCCAAGAGGACTATACCAAGGTAGTGGCCTACAATGAGCAGTTCTTC,CASSQEDYTKVVAYNEQFF
once,TRBV19,-,TRBJ2-4,TGTGCCAGTAGTATAGCCTCACAGGGTGGAGGCAAAAACATTCAGTACTTC,CASSIASQGGGKNIQYF
-,TRBV13,TRBD1,TRBJ1-1,TGTGCCAGCAGCTTTAGACAGGGAATAGCTTTCTTT,CASSFRQGIAFF
-,TRBV2,TRBD2,TRBJ2-1,TGTGCCAGCAGTCCAACACTAGCGGGGGGGAGGAATGAGCAGTTCTTC,CASSPTLAGGRNEQFF
-,TRBV19,TRBD1,TRBJ1-2,TGTGCCAGTACCATCGGGACAGCCGGCTACACCTTC,CASTIGTAGYTF
-,TRBV7-9,TRBD2,TRBJ2-1,TGTGCCAGCAGCTTGAGTATGGGGGGGAACAATGAGCAGTTCTTC,CASSLSMGGNNEQFF
-,TRBV10-3,TRBD1,TRBJ1-1,TGTGCCATCAGTCCCGGACAGGGGGCTTTCTTT,CAISPGQGAFF
-,TRBV29-1,TRBD2,TRBJ2-7,TGCAGCGTTTCCGGGACTAGCGGGGGGTCCTACGAGCAGTACTTC,CSVSGTSGGSYEQYF
-,TRBV5-1,-,TRBJ1-1,TGCGCCAGCAGCCTGGACATCCGCACTGAAGCTTTCTTT,CASSLDIRTEAFF
once,TRBV7-9,TRBD1,TRBJ2-1,TGTGCCAGCAGCTTAGTCCGGGACAGTACCTACAATGAGCAGTTCTTC,CASSLVRDSTYNEQFF
-,TRBV9,-,TRBJ1-3,TGTGCCAGCAGCGTACTGGACAACCCCTCGGGAAACACCATATATTTT,CASSVLDNPSGNTIYF
-,TRBV7-6,-,TRBJ2-1,TGTGCCAGCAGCCTAGGGGGGGGCACCTACAATGAGCAGTTCTTC,CASSLGGGTYNEQFF
-,TRBV28,TRBD1,TRBJ1-4,TGTGCCAGCAGTTTCGGGGGGACAGGGGGATCTGATGGTGAAAAACTGTTTTTT,CASSFGGTGGSDGEKLFF
few,TRBV5-6,TRBD1,TRBJ1-4,TGTGCCAGCAGCTTACCGGGACAGGGGGCCGGGGGTGAAAAACTGTTTTTT,CASSLPGQGAGGEKLFF
-,TRBV10-3,TRBD2,TRBJ2-3,TGTGCCATCAGTGTAGGAGCGGGGGGACAGACAGATACGCAGTATTTT,CAISVGAGGQTDTQYF
-,TRBV5-1,-,TRBJ1-1,TGCGCCAGCAGCTTTAGTACCGCAGGCACTGAAGCTTTCTTT,CASSFSTAGTEAFF
-,TRBV9,-,TRBJ2-3,TGTGCCAGCAGCCCCCGGCTCGGGGCAGATACGCAGTATTTT,CASSPRLGADTQYF
-,TRBV28,TRBD1,TRBJ1-5,TGTGCCAGCAGTGCAAAACAGGGGAATGAGGGCAATCAGCCCCAGCATTTT,CASSAKQGNEGNQPQHF
-,TRBV21-1,-,TRBJ1-2,TGTGCCAGCACCCAGGGGCAATACAGGAATGGCTACACCTTC,CASTQGQYRNGYTF
-,TRBV6-6,-,TRBJ2-3,TGTGCCAGCAGTAGCGGTCCAGATACGCAGTATTTT,CASSSGPDTQYF
-,TRBV6-6,-,TRBJ2-7,TGTGCCAGCAGTTACCCCGGGGGCTACGAGCAGTACTTC,CASSYPGGYEQYF
-,TRBV7-9,TRBD1,TRBJ2-7,TGTGCCAGCAGCTCCCCGCGGACAGGGGGCCACGAGCAGTACTTC,CASSSPRTGGHEQYF
-,TRBV7-9,TRBD1,TRBJ2-7,TGTGCCAGCAGCCCGGGACAGGGCTACGAGCAGTACTTC,CASSPGQGYEQYF
-,TRBV4-2,-,TRBJ1-3,TGTGCCAGCAGCCGAGACCGAGTTATACGGGGAAACACCATATATTTT,CASSRDRVIRGNTIYF
-,TRBV4-2,TRBD1,TRBJ2-3,TGTGCCAGCAGCCAAGCCGGGACAGGGGCTGATACGCAGTATTTT,CASSQAGTGADTQYF